This T cell receptor beta chain derives from a study of T cell changes during pregnancy in multiple sclerosis. V was cut by 4 bases and J by 9 bases, with 14 bases left in between. Germline V gene data show CDR1 as SGHAT and CDR2 as FQNNGV. The CDR3 loop spans 13 amino acids. TCRdb's table, derived via immunoSEQ multiplex PCR, lists solely in-frame clones and lacks some. This sample has approximately 100,000 clones, with approximately 93% found just once. The genes are TRBV11-2 and TRBJ2-3, with D possibly matching TRBD2 (5 bases). This clonotype was sampled from a female donor with multiple sclerosis, enrolled in a pregnancy study. The sample here was peripheral blood, taken after pregnancy. This chain's CDR3 is CASSSAGVKTQYF. The DNA of the CDR3 is TGTGCCAGCAGCTCGGCCGGGGTCAAAACGCAGTATTTT. The full variable domain, completed using reference TRBV11-2 and TRBJ2-3, is EAGVAQSPRYKIIEKRQSVAFWCNPISGHATLYWYQQILGQGPKLLIQFQNNGVVDDSQLPKDRFSAERLKGVDSTLKIQPAKLEDSAVYLCASSSAGVKTQYFGPGTRLTVL.